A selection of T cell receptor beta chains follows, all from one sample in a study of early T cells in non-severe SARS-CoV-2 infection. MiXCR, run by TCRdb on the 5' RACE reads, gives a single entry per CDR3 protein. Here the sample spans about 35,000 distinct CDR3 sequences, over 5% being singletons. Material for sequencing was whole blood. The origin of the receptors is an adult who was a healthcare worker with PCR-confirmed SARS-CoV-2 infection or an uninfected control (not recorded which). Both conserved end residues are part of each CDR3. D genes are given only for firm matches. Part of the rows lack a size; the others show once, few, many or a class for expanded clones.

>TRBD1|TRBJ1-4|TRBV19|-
CASMFRDRTRSTNEKLFF
TGTGCCAGTATGTTTCGGGACAGGACCAGATCAACTAATGAAAAACTGTTTTTT
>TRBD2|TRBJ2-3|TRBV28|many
CASSYSGRVKSDTQYF
TGTGCCAGCAGTTATAGCGGGAGGGTAAAATCAGATACGCAGTATTTT
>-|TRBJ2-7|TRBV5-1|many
CASSPGAPGRAPYEQYF
TGCGCCAGCAGCCCGGGGGCCCCCGGTCGGGCTCCATACGAGCAGTACTTC
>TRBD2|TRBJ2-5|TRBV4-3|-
CASSLETSGGQETQYF
TGCGCCAGCAGCCTGGAGACTAGCGGGGGGCAAGAGACCCAGTACTTC
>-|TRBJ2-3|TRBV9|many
CASSVDADLSPTDTQYF
TGTGCCAGCAGCGTAGATGCAGACCTATCCCCCACAGATACGCAGTATTTT
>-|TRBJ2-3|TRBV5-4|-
CASSLGGGQGTDTQYF
TGTGCCAGCAGCTTGGGGGGGGGCCAAGGCACAGATACGCAGTATTTT
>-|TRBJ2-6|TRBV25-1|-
CASSHGASSGANVLTF
TGTGCCAGCAGCCACGGGGCTTCCTCTGGGGCCAACGTCCTGACTTTC
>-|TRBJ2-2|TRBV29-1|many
CSVDGQLTGELFF
TGCAGCGTTGATGGGCAGCTCACCGGGGAGCTGTTTTTT
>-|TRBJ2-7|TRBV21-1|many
CASSRTSGAQSSYEQYF
TGTGCCAGCAGCCGGACTAGCGGAGCCCAGAGCTCCTACGAGCAGTACTTC
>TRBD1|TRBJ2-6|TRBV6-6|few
CASSYGDRVASGANVLTF
TGTGCCAGCAGTTACGGGGACAGGGTAGCCTCTGGGGCCAACGTCCTGACTTTC
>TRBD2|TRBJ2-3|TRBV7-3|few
CASSLSSSGSAQYF
TGTGCCAGCAGCTTAAGCTCTAGCGGGAGTGCGCAGTATTTT
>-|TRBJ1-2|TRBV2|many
CASGRDINYGYTF
TGTGCCAGCGGAAGAGACATAAACTATGGCTACACCTTC
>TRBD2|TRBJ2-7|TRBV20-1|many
CSARVGTSGVREQYF
TGCAGTGCTAGAGTCGGGACTAGCGGGGTAAGGGAGCAGTACTTC
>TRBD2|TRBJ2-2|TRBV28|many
CASSSWVRLAGTAGELFF
TGTGCCAGCAGTTCCTGGGTTCGGCTAGCGGGAACCGCCGGGGAGCTGTTTTTT